Each of the 13 T cell receptor beta chains below was sequenced from the same sample in a study of OX40 agonist ivuxolimab in advanced cancers. The protocol was immunoSEQ multiplex PCR, while the TCRdb copy is restricted to in-frame clones and leaves out a portion. The table lists roughly 110,000 clones, about nine tenths of them singletons. The sample consisted of CD4+ or CD8+ T cells sorted from blood, taken in a trial of the OX40 agonist ivuxolimab. Every receptor here comes from an adult with an advanced solid tumor such as melanoma, head and neck, liver or kidney cancer.

V usage is TRBV9 and J usage is TRBJ2-3; D is perhaps TRBD2 (6 bases). Per the germline V gene, CDR1 is SGDLS and CDR2 is YYNGEE. V lost 1 base, J lost 6 bases, and 12 bases lay in between. This CDR3 has 14 amino acids. CDR3 sequence reads: CASSVRGAGDTQYF. The CDR3 nucleotides read TGTGCCAGCAGCGTACGCGGGGCTGGGGATACGCAGTATTTT.

The rearrangement joins TRBV19 to TRBJ1-6; D is perhaps TRBD1 (5 bases). V lost 8 bases and J 1 base, leaving 15 bases between the germline ends. The CDR3 runs 16 residues. The germline gives CDR1 LNHDA, CDR2 SQIVND (reference sequence). CDR3 nucleotide sequence: TGTGCCAGTGGTGCACCTAGGGGATCCTATAATTCACCCCTCCACTTT. This encodes CASGAPRGSYNSPLHF.

This sequence joins TRBV5-1 and TRBJ2-7; 7 bases line up with TRBD1. CDR3 length: 15 amino acids. V was clipped by 0 bases and J by 0 bases; unmatched bases: 3. From germline, CDR1 is SGHRS and CDR2 YFSETQ. The CDR3 DNA reads TGCGCCAGCAGCTTGGGAGGGGGCACCTCCTACGAGCAGTACTTC. It translates to CASSLGGGTSYEQYF.

The rearrangement joins TRBV4-3 to TRBJ1-6; TRBD1 is a possible D gene (6 bases). V was trimmed by 0 bases and J by 0 bases, leaving 12 bases between them. This CDR3 is built from 18 residues. Germline V gives CDR1 LGHNA, CDR2 YSLEER. The CDR3 DNA follows: TGCGCCAGCAGCCAAGATGGGGGCAGAAGCTCCTATAATTCACCCCTCCACTTT. This encodes CASSQDGGRSSYNSPLHF.

In this sample, this clone turned up once. The rearrangement joins TRBV29-1 to TRBJ2-7; no firm D call. Germline values: CDR1 SQVTM, CDR2 ANQGSEA. The CDR3 runs to 13 residues. Deletions cut 3 bases from V and 0 bases from J, with 9 bases between. CDR3: CSVDSESSYEQYF. The CDR3, as DNA: TGCAGCGTTGATAGTGAAAGCTCCTACGAGCAGTACTTC.

Concerning this clone: Other DNA sequences in this specimen translate into the identical CDR3. The chain uses TRBV28 and TRBJ1-2; no firm D call. CDR1 is MDHEN, CDR2 SYDVKM, per germline. The CDR3 is 13 amino acids. V gave up 3 bases and J gave up 2 bases, with 7 bases separating them. This chain's CDR3 is CASSLMGNYGYTF. The CDR3 DNA follows: TGTGCCAGCAGTTTGATGGGGAACTATGGCTACACCTTC.

This clone was seen just once. The chain couples TRBV7-6 to TRBJ2-3, with 15 bases that match TRBD2. This CDR3 spans 15 amino acids. Germline V gene data show CDR1 as SGHVS and CDR2 as FNYEAQ. V lost 5 bases, J lost 14 bases, and 11 bases stayed unmatched. The CDR3 nucleotides are TGTGCCAGCAGCCCCGGGTCGGGACTAGCGGGGGGCAGGTATTTT. It is translated as CASSPGSGLAGGRYF.

The chain is built from TRBV2 and TRBJ1-2; no clear D. This CDR3 region has 14 residues. Germline CDR1 and CDR2: SNHLY and FYNNEI. The V gene lost 0 bases and the J gene lost 11 bases, with 16 bases spanning the gap. The CDR3 nucleotides read TGTGCCAGCAGTGAAGCGCTTTCAGCCGGGCCGTACACCTTC. Its translation is CASSEALSAGPYTF.

This clone was detected only once. The V call is TRBV7-9, the J call TRBJ1-4; D unresolved. V lost 1 base, J lost 4 bases, and 7 bases lay in between. The germline gives CDR1 SEHNR, CDR2 FQNEAQ (reference sequence). The CDR3 has 14 residues. The chain's CDR3 is CASSLEQLNEKLFF. In DNA form, the CDR3 reads TGTGCCAGCAGCTTAGAACAGCTTAATGAAAAACTGTTTTTT.

The chain has TRBV11-2 and TRBJ2-1; 10 positions agree with TRBD1. Germline CDR1 is SGHAT and CDR2 is FQNNGV. V lost 4 bases, J lost 3 bases, and 9 bases stayed unmatched. The CDR3 extends over 17 amino acids. CDR3 DNA: TGTGCCAGCAGCTCAGTACCGGGACAGGGGTACTACAATGAGCAGTTCTTC. It encodes CASSSVPGQGYYNEQFF.

The V call is TRBV6-4, the J call TRBJ2-1; weak D call: TRBD1 (5 bases). V lost 3 bases, J lost 9 bases, and 12 bases lay in between. The CDR3 consists of 13 residues. Germline CDR1 MRHNA, CDR2 SNTAGT. CDR3 residues: CASSEGPLFEQFF. In DNA, the CDR3 is TGTGCCAGCAGTGAGGGGCCCCTTTTTGAGCAGTTCTTC.

This rearrangement joins TRBV29-1 to TRBJ1-2; 8 bases align to TRBD1. J lost 6 bases, V lost 7 bases, and 7 bases had no gene match. This CDR3 comprises 12 residues. CDR1 is SQVTM and CDR2 is ANQGSEA in the germline V gene. CDR3 nucleotide sequence: TGCAGCGGATTTGGACAGGGACATGGCTACACCTTC. This codes for CSGFGQGHGYTF.

V and J are TRBV28 and TRBJ2-7, with D perhaps given as TRBD1 or TRBD2 (5 bases each). The germline gives CDR1 MDHEN, CDR2 SYDVKM. V dropped 5 bases and J dropped 6 bases, with 11 bases sitting between them. This CDR3 has 12 amino acids. CDR3 sequence: CASSPERGEQYF. The CDR3 bases are TGTGCCAGCAGTCCAGAGAGGGGCGAGCAGTACTTC.